This entry lists 17 T cell receptor beta chains sequenced from one sample in a study of cytomegalovirus exposure and HLA in healthy donors. Primers: 60 Vbeta forward and 13 Jbeta reverse. Clones were read by immunoSEQ multiplex PCR, and TCRdb kept only the in-frame ones, dropping some. The sample yields under 150,000 clones, around 80% seen once. The sample consisted of PBMCs. The receptors were gathered from a man between 50 and 59 years old in good health and CMV-seronegative.

The J gene is TRBJ1-5, the V gene TRBV9, with D maybe TRBD1 (5 bases). Trimming left V 4 bases short and J 7 bases short, with 18 bases between. Germline V lookup: CDR1 SGDLS, CDR2 YYNGEE. The CDR3 consists of 15 residues. The CDR3 sequence: CASSPGPGPGQPQHF. The CDR3 region has the DNA TGTGCCAGCAGCCCTGGGCCCGGGCCAGGGCAGCCCCAGCATTTT.

This sequence joins TRBV30 and TRBJ2-1; D is perhaps TRBD2 (6 bases). V gave up 4 bases and J gave up 5 bases, with 18 bases separating them. Germline lookup yields CDR1 GTSNPN and CDR2 SVGIG (reference sequence). This CDR3 is 15 amino acids long. CDR3 in DNA: TGTGCCTGGACCAGACTAGAGGGTGGGGACAATGAGCAGTTCTTC. Amino acid sequence: CAWTRLEGGDNEQFF.

The V and J genes are TRBV5-1 and TRBJ2-7, with 7 bases fitting TRBD1. Germline CDR1 reads SGHRS; CDR2 reads YFSETQ. The ends lost 4 bases at V and 5 bases at J; junction bases unmatched: 9. There are 14 residues in the CDR3. The CDR3 region has the DNA TGCGCCAGCAGCCCGGGACAGCTCCTGGACGAGCAGTACTTC. The encoded protein is CASSPGQLLDEQYF.

This clone was seen only once. The V gene is TRBV5-4, the J gene TRBJ2-2; a possible D gene is TRBD1 (6 bases). Germline CDR1 SGHNT, CDR2 YYREEE (reference sequence). Trimming stripped 5 bases from V and 2 bases from J, with 7 bases between. The CDR3 covers 13 residues. CDR3 region: CASRDRNTGELFF. Here the CDR3 DNA reads TGTGCCAGCAGGGACAGAAACACCGGGGAGCTGTTTTTT.

V gene TRBV7-3 combines with J gene TRBJ2-1; 8 bases align to TRBD1. With V trimmed by 3 bases and J by 7 bases, 8 bases remained unmatched. The CDR3 runs 15 residues. From germline, CDR1 is SGHTA and CDR2 FQGTGA. The CDR3 is CASSFGQGAGNEQFF. The CDR3 nucleotides read TGTGCCAGCAGCTTCGGGCAGGGGGCAGGGAATGAGCAGTTCTTC. Using reference TRBV7-3 and TRBJ2-1 for the parts outside the CDR3, the full variable domain is GAGVSQTPSNKVTEKGKYVELRCDPISGHTALYWYRQSLGQGPEFLIYFQGTGAADDSGLPNDRFFAVRPEGSVSTLKIQRTERGDSAVYLCASSFGQGAGNEQFFGPGTRLTVL.

The chain carries TRBV7-9 and TRBJ1-6; D is possibly TRBD1 (6 bases). The CDR3 runs 13 residues. CDR1 and CDR2 from the germline V gene are SEHNR and FQNEAQ (reference sequence). With 7 bases removed from V and 9 bases from J, the gap between germline ends came to 13 bases. The chain's CDR3 is CASTEGGSSPLHF. The DNA of the CDR3 is TGTGCCAGCACCGAAGGGGGTAGTTCACCCCTCCACTTT.

The chain joins TRBV10-3 to TRBJ2-3, with 7 bases matching TRBD1. Germline CDR1 and CDR2: ENHRY and SYGVKD. V trimming: 10 bases; J trimming: 1 base; junction bases outside the gene matches: 14. The CDR3 is 16 amino acids. CDR3 protein: CATKPTGSGGTDTQYF. The CDR3 bases are TGTGCCACTAAACCGACAGGGAGCGGTGGCACAGATACGCAGTATTTT.

This rearrangement joins TRBV19 to TRBJ1-1; D gene uncertain. V lost 7 bases and J 2 bases, leaving 11 bases between the germline ends. The CDR3 sequence is 13 residues long. Germline CDR1 reads LNHDA; CDR2 reads SQIVND (reference sequence). The CDR3 loop reads CASKFRLNTEAFF. The DNA for the CDR3 is TGTGCCAGTAAATTTCGACTAAACACTGAAGCTTTCTTT.

The chain is built from TRBV5-1 and TRBJ2-5; 11 bases line up with TRBD2. Germline V CDR1 and CDR2: SGHRS, YFSETQ. The CDR3 has 15 residues. J lost 2 bases, V lost 2 bases, and 2 bases had no gene match. CDR3 in DNA: TGCGCCAGCAGCTTAATAGCGGGGGGGCAAGAGACCCAGTACTTC. This gives the protein CASSLIAGGQETQYF.

The chain has TRBV6-5 and TRBJ1-5, with D uncertain. The CDR3 spans 13 residues. The V and J ends lost 1 base and 4 bases respectively, with 5 bases between them. Germline values: CDR1 MNHEY, CDR2 SVGAGI. CDR3 residues: CASSYFRNQPQHF. CDR3 DNA sequence: TGTGCCAGCAGTTACTTCAGAAATCAGCCCCAGCATTTT.

This clone was recorded a few times. V and J are TRBV30 and TRBJ2-1; no clear D. Germline values: CDR1 GTSNPN, CDR2 SVGIG (reference sequence). With 7 bases removed from V and 8 bases from J, the gap between germline ends came to 12 bases. This CDR3 has 11 residues. The CDR3 bases are TGTGCCTCTCGTAGTAGCCATGAGCAGTTCTTC. Its protein is CASRSSHEQFF.

This chain uses TRBV4-3 with TRBJ2-3, with D maybe TRBD2 (5 bases). Germline lookup yields CDR1 LGHNA and CDR2 YSLEER. The V gene lost 0 bases and the J gene lost 0 bases, with 13 bases spanning the gap. The CDR3 is 17 residues long. The CDR3 nucleotides read TGCGCCAGCAGCCAAGATCTTCGACGGACTAGCACAGATACGCAGTATTTT. Protein: CASSQDLRRTSTDTQYF.

The chain joins TRBV6-4 to TRBJ2-5, with 12 bases identical to TRBD2. V shed 6 bases and J 4 bases; nucleotides not matched to a gene: 6. From germline, CDR1 is MRHNA and CDR2 SNTAGT. The CDR3 is 15 amino acids. CDR3 sequence (DNA): TGTGCCAGCAGCCCTAGCGGGGGGGCCTCAGAGACCCAGTACTTC. Protein product: CASSPSGGASETQYF.

CDR3 sequence (DNA): TGTGCCAGCAAAAATAGGGAGGGGCTAGAGGAAAAACTGTTTTTT. This encodes CASKNREGLEEKLFF. The chain employs TRBV7-4 and TRBJ1-4; a possible D gene is TRBD1 (5 bases). CDR1 is SGHVT and CDR2 is SQSDAQ in the germline V gene. This CDR3 contains 15 residues. The V end lost 7 bases, the J end lost 8 bases, and 20 bases lay between the germline ends.

The chain uses TRBV29-1 and TRBJ1-5, with D unclear. Germline loops: CDR1 SQVTM, CDR2 ANQGSEA. V was shortened by 1 base and J by 7 bases, with 11 bases between the two germline ends. The CDR3 loop spans 13 amino acids. DNA for the CDR3: TGCAGCGTTGAAGTCGGGGTTGGACAGCCCCAGCATTTT. This sequence encodes CSVEVGVGQPQHF.

The chain carries TRBV2 and TRBJ2-7, with D possibly TRBD1 on 6 matching bases. V gave up 1 base and J gave up 5 bases, with 9 bases separating them. The CDR3 runs 13 residues. The germline V gene encodes CDR1 SNHLY and CDR2 FYNNEI. The DNA of the CDR3 is TGTGCCAGCAGTGAAGGAAGGGGGAACGAGCAGTACTTC. Its protein product is CASSEGRGNEQYF.

V usage is TRBV7-3 and J usage is TRBJ2-5, with D tentatively TRBD1 (6 bases). The CDR3 has 14 residues. Germline V gene data show CDR1 as SGHTA and CDR2 as FQGTGA. The V end was cut by 1 base, the J end by 5 bases, with 11 bases between. The CDR3 spells CASSLRGPDETQYF. Here the CDR3 DNA reads TGTGCCAGCAGCTTAAGGGGGCCCGATGAGACCCAGTACTTC. Variable domain in full (rest from reference TRBV7-3 and TRBJ2-5): GAGVSQTPSNKVTEKGKYVELRCDPISGHTALYWYRQSLGQGPEFLIYFQGTGAADDSGLPNDRFFAVRPEGSVSTLKIQRTERGDSAVYLCASSLRGPDETQYFGPGTRLLVL.